This T cell receptor (beta chain) derives from a study of shared clonotypes between healthy human individuals. Study results and limitations: Researchers sampled only blood; tissue repertoires likely differ. In the sorted subsets, rarefaction showed sequencing was incomplete despite large depth. Memory subsets generally showed lower estimated richness than naive subsets. Naive CD4 clonotype sharing across a handful of donors was around 5%.

Worth noting for this clone: As yet, its antigen is unknown.

This table comes from immunoSEQ multiplex PCR, and its TCRdb copy is limited to in-frame clones, with some not included. Among some 1 million clones listed, about 80% were seen once. Sequencing used memory CD4+ T cells sorted from blood. Subset described: CD45RA-negative fraction. This TCR was recovered from a man younger than 35 in good health.

CDR3 DNA: TGTGCCAGTAGCACCGGCCGGATGGGGGATTACGAGCAGTACTTC. Its protein is CASSTGRMGDYEQYF. The chain recombines TRBV19 with TRBJ2-7; D possibly matches TRBD1 or TRBD2 (5 bases each). V lost 6 bases, J lost 4 bases, and 19 bases lay in between. In germline, CDR1 is LNHDA, CDR2 SQIVND (reference sequence). This CDR3 comprises 15 residues. The full variable domain, with the rest looked up from reference TRBV19 and TRBJ2-7, is DGGITQSPKYLFRKEGQNVTLSCEQNLNHDAMYWYRQDPGQGLRLIYYSQIVNDFQKGDIAEGYSVSREKKESFPLTVTSAQKNPTAFYLCASSTGRMGDYEQYFGPGTRLTVT.